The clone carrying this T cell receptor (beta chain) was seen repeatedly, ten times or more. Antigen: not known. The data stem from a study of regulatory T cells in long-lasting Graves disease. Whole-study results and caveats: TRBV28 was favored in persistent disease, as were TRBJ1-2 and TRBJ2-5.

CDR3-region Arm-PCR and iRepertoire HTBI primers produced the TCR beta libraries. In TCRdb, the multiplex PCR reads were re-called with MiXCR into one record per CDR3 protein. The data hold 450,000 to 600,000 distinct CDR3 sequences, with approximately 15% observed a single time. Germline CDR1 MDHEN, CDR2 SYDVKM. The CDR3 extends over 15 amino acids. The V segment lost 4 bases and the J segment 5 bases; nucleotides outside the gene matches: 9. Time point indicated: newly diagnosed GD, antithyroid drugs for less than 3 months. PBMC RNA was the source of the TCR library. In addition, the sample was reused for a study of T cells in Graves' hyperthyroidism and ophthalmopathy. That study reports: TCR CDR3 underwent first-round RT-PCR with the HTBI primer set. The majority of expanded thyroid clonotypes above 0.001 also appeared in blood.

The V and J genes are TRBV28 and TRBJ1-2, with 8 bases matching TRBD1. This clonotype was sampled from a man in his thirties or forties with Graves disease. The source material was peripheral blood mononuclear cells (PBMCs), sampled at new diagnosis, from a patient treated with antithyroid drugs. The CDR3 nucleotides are TGTGCCAGCAGTTCAGCATCAGGGGGCGCGTATGGCTACACCTTC. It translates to CASSSASGGAYGYTF.